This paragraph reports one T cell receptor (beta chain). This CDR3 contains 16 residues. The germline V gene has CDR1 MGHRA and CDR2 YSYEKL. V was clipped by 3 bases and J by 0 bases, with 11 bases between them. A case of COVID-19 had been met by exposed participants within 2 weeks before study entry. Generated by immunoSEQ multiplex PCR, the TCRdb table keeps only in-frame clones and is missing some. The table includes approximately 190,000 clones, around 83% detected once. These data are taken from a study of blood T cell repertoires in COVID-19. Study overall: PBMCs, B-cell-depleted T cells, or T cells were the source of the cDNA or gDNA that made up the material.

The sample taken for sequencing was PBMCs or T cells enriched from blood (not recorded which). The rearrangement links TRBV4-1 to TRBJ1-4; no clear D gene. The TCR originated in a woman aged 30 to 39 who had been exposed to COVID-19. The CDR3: CASSQEARATNEKLFF. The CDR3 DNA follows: TGCGCCAGCAGCCAGGAGGCCCGGGCAACTAATGAAAAACTGTTTTTT.